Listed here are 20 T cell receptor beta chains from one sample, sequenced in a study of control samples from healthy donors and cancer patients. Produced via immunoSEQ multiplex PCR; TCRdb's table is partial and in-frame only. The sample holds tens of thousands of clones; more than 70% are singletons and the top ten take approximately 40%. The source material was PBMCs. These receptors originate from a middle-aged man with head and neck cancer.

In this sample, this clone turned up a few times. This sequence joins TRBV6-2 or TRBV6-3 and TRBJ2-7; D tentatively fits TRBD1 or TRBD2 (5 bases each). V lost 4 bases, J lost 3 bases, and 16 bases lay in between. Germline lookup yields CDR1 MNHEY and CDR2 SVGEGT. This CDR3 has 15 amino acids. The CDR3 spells CASSSRDPPNYEQYF. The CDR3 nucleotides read TGTGCCAGCAGTTCTCGGGACCCACCCAACTACGAGCAGTACTTC.

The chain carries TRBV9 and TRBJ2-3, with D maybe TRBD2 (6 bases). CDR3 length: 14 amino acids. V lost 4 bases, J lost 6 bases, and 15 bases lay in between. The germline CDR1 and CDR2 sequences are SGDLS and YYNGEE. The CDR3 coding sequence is TGTGCCAGCAGCCCGCGACTAGGGGCCGATACGCAGTATTTT. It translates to CASSPRLGADTQYF.

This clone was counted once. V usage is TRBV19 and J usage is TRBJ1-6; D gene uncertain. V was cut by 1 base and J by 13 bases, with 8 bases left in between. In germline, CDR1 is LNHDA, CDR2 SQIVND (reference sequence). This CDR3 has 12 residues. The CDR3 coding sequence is TGTGCCAGTAGTATAGCCGGGATCCCCCTCCACTTT. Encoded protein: CASSIAGIPLHF.

CDR3 region: CASGNDGGVLARAFF. The CDR3 DNA sequence: TGTGCCAGCGGGAACGACGGTGGGGTACTGGCTCGAGCTTTCTTT. The chain links TRBV6-5 to TRBJ1-1, with unresolved D. This CDR3 spans 15 amino acids. Trimming took off 8 bases at V and 10 bases at J, with 26 bases between the two ends. From germline, CDR1 is MNHEY and CDR2 SVGAGI.

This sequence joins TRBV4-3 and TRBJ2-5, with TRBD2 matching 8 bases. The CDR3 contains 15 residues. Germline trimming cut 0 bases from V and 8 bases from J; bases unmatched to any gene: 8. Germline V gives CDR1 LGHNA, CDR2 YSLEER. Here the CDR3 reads CASSQDRAGALTQYF. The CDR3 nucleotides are TGCGCCAGCAGCCAAGATCGAGCGGGGGCCCTTACCCAGTACTTC.

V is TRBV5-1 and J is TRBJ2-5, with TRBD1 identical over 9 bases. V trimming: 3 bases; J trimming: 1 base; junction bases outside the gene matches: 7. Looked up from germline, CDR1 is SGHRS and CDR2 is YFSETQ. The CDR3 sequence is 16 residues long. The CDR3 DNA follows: TGCGCCAGCAGCTGGGGGACAGGGTCGGGCCAAGAGACCCAGTACTTC. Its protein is CASSWGTGSGQETQYF.

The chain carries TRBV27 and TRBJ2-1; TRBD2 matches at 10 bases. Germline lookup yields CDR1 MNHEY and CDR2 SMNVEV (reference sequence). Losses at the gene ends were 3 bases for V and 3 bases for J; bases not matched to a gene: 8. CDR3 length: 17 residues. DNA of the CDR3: TGTGCCAGCAGTTTTTCCACCGGGACTAGCGTCTACAATGAGCAGTTCTTC. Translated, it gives CASSFSTGTSVYNEQFF.

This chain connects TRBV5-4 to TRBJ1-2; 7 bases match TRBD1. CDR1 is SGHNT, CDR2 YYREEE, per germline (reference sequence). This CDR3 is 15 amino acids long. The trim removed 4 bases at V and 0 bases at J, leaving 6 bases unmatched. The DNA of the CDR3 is TGTGCCAGCAGCCCGGGGACAGCAGCTAACTATGGCTACACCTTC. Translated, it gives CASSPGTAANYGYTF.

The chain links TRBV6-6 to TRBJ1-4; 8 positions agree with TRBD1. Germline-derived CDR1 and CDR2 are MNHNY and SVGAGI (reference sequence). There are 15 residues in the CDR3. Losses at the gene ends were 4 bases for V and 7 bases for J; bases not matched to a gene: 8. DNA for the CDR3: TGTGCCAGCAGTTCACAGGGGGTTAGCGGTGAAAAACTGTTTTTT. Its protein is CASSSQGVSGEKLFF.

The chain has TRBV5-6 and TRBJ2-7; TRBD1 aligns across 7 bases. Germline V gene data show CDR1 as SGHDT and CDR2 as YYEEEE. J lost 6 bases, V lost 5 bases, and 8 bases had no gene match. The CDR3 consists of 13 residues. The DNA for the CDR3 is TGTGCCAGCAGGGTGACAGGGACGGGCGAGCAGTACTTC. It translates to CASRVTGTGEQYF.

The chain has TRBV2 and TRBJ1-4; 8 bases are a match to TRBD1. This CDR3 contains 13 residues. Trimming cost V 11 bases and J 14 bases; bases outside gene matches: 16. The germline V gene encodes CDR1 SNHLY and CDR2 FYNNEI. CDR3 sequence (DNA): TGTGCCGGCACCTCGGACAGGGCCCGTTTCCTGTTTTTT. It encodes CAGTSDRARFLFF.

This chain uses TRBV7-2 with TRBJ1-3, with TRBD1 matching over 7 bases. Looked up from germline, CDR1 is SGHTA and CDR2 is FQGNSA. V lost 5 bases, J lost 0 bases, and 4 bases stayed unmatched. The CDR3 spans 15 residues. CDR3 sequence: CASSLQGRSGNTIYF. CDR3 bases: TGTGCCAGCAGCCTACAGGGGCGCTCTGGAAACACCATATATTTT.

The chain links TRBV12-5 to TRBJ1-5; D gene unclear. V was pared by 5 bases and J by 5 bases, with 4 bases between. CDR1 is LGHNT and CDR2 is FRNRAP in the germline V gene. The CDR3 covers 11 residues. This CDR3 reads CASGRDQPQHF. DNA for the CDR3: TGTGCTAGTGGTCGAGATCAGCCCCAGCATTTT. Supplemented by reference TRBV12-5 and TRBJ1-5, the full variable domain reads DARVTQTPRHKVTEMGQEVTMRCQPILGHNTVFWYRQTMMQGLELLAYFRNRAPLDDSGMPKDRFSAEMPDATLATLKIQPSEPRDSAVYFCASGRDQPQHFGDGTRLSIL.

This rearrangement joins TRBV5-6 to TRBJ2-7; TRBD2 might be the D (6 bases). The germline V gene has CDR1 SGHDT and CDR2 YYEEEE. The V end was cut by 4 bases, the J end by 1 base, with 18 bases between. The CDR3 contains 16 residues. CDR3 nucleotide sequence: TGTGCCAGCAGCGTGACCCGGGCCGCGGGGTCCTACGAGCAGTACTTC. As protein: CASSVTRAAGSYEQYF.

In nucleotides, the CDR3 is TGCGCCAGCCGGGCGGCTAGCTGGACAGATACGCAGTATTTT. Its translation: CASRAASWTDTQYF. The V call is TRBV10-1, the J call TRBJ2-3, with D perhaps matching TRBD2 (5 bases). With 8 bases removed from V and 3 bases from J, the gap between germline ends came to 15 bases. Germline V gives CDR1 WNHNN, CDR2 SYGVQD (reference sequence). The CDR3 extends over 14 amino acids.

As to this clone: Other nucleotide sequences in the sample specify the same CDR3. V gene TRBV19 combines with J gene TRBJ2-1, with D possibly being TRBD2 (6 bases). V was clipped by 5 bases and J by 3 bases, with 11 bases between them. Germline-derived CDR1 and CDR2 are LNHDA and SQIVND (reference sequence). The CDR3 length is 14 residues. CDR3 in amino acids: CASSPGGDYNEQFF. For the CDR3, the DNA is TGTGCCAGTAGTCCCGGCGGGGACTACAATGAGCAGTTCTTC.

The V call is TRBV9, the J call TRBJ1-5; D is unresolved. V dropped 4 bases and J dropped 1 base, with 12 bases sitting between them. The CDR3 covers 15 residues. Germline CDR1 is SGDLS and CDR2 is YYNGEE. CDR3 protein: CASSPAPGSNQPQHF. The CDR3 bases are TGTGCCAGCAGCCCCGCGCCCGGGAGCAATCAGCCCCAGCATTTT.

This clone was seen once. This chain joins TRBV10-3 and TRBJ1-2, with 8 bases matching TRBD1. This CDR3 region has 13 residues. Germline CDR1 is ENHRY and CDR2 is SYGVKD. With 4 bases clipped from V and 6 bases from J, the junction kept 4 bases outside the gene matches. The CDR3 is CAISVDRADGYTF. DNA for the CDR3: TGTGCCATCAGTGTGGACAGGGCGGATGGCTACACCTTC.

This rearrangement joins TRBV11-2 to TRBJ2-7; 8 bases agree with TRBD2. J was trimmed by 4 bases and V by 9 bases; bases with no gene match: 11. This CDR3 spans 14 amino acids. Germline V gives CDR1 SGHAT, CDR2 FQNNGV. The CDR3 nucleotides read TGTGCCAGTCACCCCGGACTAGCACCGTACGAGCAGTACTTC. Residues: CASHPGLAPYEQYF.

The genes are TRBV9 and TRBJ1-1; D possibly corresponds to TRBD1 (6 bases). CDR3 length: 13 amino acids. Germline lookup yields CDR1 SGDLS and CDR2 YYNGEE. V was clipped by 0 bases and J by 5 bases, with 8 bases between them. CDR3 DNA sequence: TGTGCCAGCAGCGTAGGGGGGCGGACTGAAGCTTTCTTT. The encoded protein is CASSVGGRTEAFF.